This T cell receptor (beta chain) derives from a study of blood T cell repertoires in COVID-19. Study in general: PBMCs, B-cell-depleted T cells, or T cells were the source of the cDNA or gDNA that made up the material.

The assay was immunoSEQ multiplex PCR, and TCRdb's table has in-frame clones only and misses some. Of some 150,000 clones detected, approximately 84% appear once; the ten largest clones hold less than 2.5%. The germline CDR1 and CDR2 sequences are SEHNR and FQNEAQ (reference sequence). J was trimmed by 5 bases and V by 4 bases; bases with no gene match: 2. The CDR3 covers 14 residues. This clonotype was obtained from a man between 65 and 85 years old with acute or convalescent COVID-19. The chain couples TRBV7-9 to TRBJ2-1; 10 positions agree with TRBD1. The specimen sequenced was peripheral blood. CDR3 amino acids: CASSSGTGDNEQFF. Here the CDR3 DNA reads TGTGCCAGCAGCTCCGGGACAGGGGACAATGAGCAGTTCTTC.